Below, 11 T cell receptor beta chains from the same sample are listed, as sequenced in a study of blood T cell repertoires in COVID-19. The protocol was immunoSEQ multiplex PCR, while the TCRdb copy is restricted to in-frame clones and leaves out a portion. The sample lists approximately 300,000 clones; around 87% were seen once. The sample was peripheral blood. The source of these receptors is a woman aged 50 to 65 who had recovered from COVID-19.

The chain is built from TRBV20-1 and TRBJ2-7; possibly TRBD1 for D (6 bases). The CDR3 is 14 amino acids. Germline V gene lookup returns CDR1 DFQATT and CDR2 SNEGSKA (reference sequence). CDR3 region: CSVSIRDKAYEQYF. The CDR3 region has the DNA TGCAGCGTTAGTATCCGGGACAAGGCCTACGAGCAGTACTTC.

V is TRBV21-1 and J is TRBJ1-5. TRBV21-1 is termed a pseudogene. The CDR3 loop spans 14 amino acids. The CDR3 bases are TGTGCCAGCGGGGGGACCAAGGGCAATCAGCCCCAGCATTTT. Translation: CASGGTKGNQPQHF.

V is TRBV27 and J is TRBJ2-2, with no clear D. Germline values: CDR1 MNHEY, CDR2 SMNVEV (reference sequence). The V gene lost 4 bases and the J gene lost 3 bases, with 9 bases spanning the gap. This CDR3 region has 14 residues. The CDR3 spells CASSSTVHTGELFF. The CDR3 coding sequence is TGTGCCAGCAGTTCAACAGTCCACACCGGGGAGCTGTTTTTT.

The chain employs TRBV11-1 and TRBJ1-1; D gene uncertain. The germline V gene encodes CDR1 SGHAT and CDR2 FQDESV (reference sequence). This CDR3 comprises 14 residues. V lost 4 bases and J lost 1, with 10 bases in between. Here the CDR3 DNA reads TGTGCCAGCAGCTCAGGACGGGAGAACACTGAAGCTTTCTTT. Translating it yields CASSSGRENTEAFF.

The genes are TRBV19 and TRBJ2-1; no firm D call. Trimming shortened V by 3 bases and J by 2 bases, and 11 bases separated the two germline ends. Germline CDR1 and CDR2: LNHDA and SQIVND (reference sequence). This CDR3 region has 15 residues. The CDR3 sequence: CASSIRVAAYNEQFF. CDR3 nucleotides: TGTGCCAGTAGTATCCGGGTTGCGGCCTACAATGAGCAGTTCTTC.

V usage is TRBV7-9 and J usage is TRBJ2-3, with a possible D match to TRBD1 (6 bases). With 5 bases removed from V and 5 bases from J, the gap between germline ends came to 17 bases. This CDR3 comprises 15 residues. CDR1 and CDR2 from the germline V gene are SEHNR and FQNEAQ (reference sequence). The DNA of the CDR3 is TGTGCCAGCAGCCCCCGTAGGGGGTGGGGAGATACGCAGTATTTT. This codes for CASSPRRGWGDTQYF.

The chain carries TRBV7-3 and TRBJ2-2; a possible D gene is TRBD1 (5 bases). There are 14 residues in the CDR3. V lost 1 base to trimming and J lost 4 bases, with 7 bases between them. Germline V gives CDR1 SGHTA, CDR2 FQGTGA. The CDR3 spells CASSLMTATGELFF. In DNA form, the CDR3 reads TGTGCCAGCAGCTTAATGACAGCCACCGGGGAGCTGTTTTTT. The full variable domain, rest sourced from reference TRBV7-3 and TRBJ2-2, is GAGVSQTPSNKVTEKGKYVELRCDPISGHTALYWYRQSLGQGPEFLIYFQGTGAADDSGLPNDRFFAVRPEGSVSTLKIQRTERGDSAVYLCASSLMTATGELFFGEGSRLTVL.

This clone was counted once. The rearrangement links TRBV27 to TRBJ2-2; 7 nucleotides align to TRBD1. V gave up 0 bases and J gave up 6 bases; unmatched junction bases: 10. The germline CDR1 and CDR2 sequences are MNHEY and SMNVEV (reference sequence). This CDR3 has 17 residues. CDR3 amino acids: CASSLSPDRVSSGELFF. The CDR3 DNA follows: TGTGCCAGCAGTTTATCTCCTGACAGGGTTTCATCCGGGGAGCTGTTTTTT.

J is TRBJ2-1 and V is TRBV7-3, with TRBD1 matching 7 bases. This CDR3 is built from 14 residues. CDR1 and CDR2 (germline): SGHTA, FQGTGA. V shed 5 bases and J 1 base; nucleotides not matched to a gene: 2. CDR3 DNA sequence: TGTGCCAGCAGCCCGGACAGGTCCTACAATGAGCAGTTCTTC. It encodes CASSPDRSYNEQFF.

The chain links TRBV4-3 to TRBJ2-1; TRBD2 agrees at 8 bases. The CDR3 runs 17 residues. V was clipped by 1 base and J by 7 bases; unmatched bases: 12. The germline V gene has CDR1 LGHNA and CDR2 YSLEER. The CDR3 DNA follows: TGCGCCAGCAGCCAAGCCGGGAGCGGGAGAGGGAGAAATGAGCAGTTCTTC. This encodes CASSQAGSGRGRNEQFF.

The rearrangement links TRBV3-1 (or the pseudogene TRBV3-2) to TRBJ1-2; 7 bases are shared with TRBD1. The CDR3 has 16 amino acids. V lost 4 bases and J lost 5; bases outside the gene matches: 13. Germline V gene sequence: CDR1 LGHDT, CDR2 YNNKEL (reference sequence). The CDR3 DNA reads as TGTGCCAGCAGCCCATCCCCGGGCAGGGGGTTGTATGGCTACACCTTC. Its protein is CASSPSPGRGLYGYTF.